This entry features one T cell receptor beta chain sequence. V was clipped by 4 bases and J by 7 bases; unmatched bases: 6. The CDR3 contains 14 residues. Germline CDR1 reads SGHRS; CDR2 reads YFSETQ. The data were obtained in a study of T cell responses to AZD1222 COVID-19 vaccine. The assay was immunoSEQ multiplex PCR, and TCRdb's table has in-frame clones only and misses some. The sample carries 150,000 to 200,000 clones, 90% to 95% recorded once. This chain joins TRBV5-1 and TRBJ1-5; 9 positions match TRBD1. The sequenced sample was peripheral blood, obtained 28 days after the second AZD1222 dose. The source of this sequence is an adult who received the AZD1222 COVID-19 vaccine. The CDR3 DNA is TGCGCCAGCAGCCCGGGACAGGGTGGACAGCCCCAGCATTTT. Its translation is CASSPGQGGQPQHF.